Each of the 17 T cell receptor beta chains below was sequenced from the same sample in a study of shared clonotypes between healthy human individuals. Profiled with immunoSEQ multiplex PCR; TCRdb holds only in-frame clones, not every one. The table records 2 million to 3 million clones, 93% of them present only once. The sample comprised naive CD4+ T cells from PBMCs. Subset indicated: CD45RA+ positively selected. Receptor source: a man aged 18-30 years in good health. Some clones in this sample may be carry-over from other donors' samples.

This clone has just one count. V usage is TRBV11-2 and J usage is TRBJ1-1; 7 bases are a match to TRBD1. With 3 bases clipped from V and 1 base from J, the junction kept 2 bases outside the gene matches. The CDR3 sequence is 14 residues long. Germline V gene sequence: CDR1 SGHAT, CDR2 FQNNGV. CDR3 protein: CASSFYRGNTEAFF. The CDR3 bases are TGTGCCAGCAGCTTTTACAGGGGGAACACTGAAGCTTTCTTT.

The CDR3 here is CASSAHSGRGTDTQYF. The CDR3 DNA sequence: TGTGCCAGCAGCGCCCATAGCGGGAGGGGGACAGATACGCAGTATTTT. The chain employs TRBV9 and TRBJ2-3, with TRBD2 matching 11 bases. Germline CDR1 is SGDLS and CDR2 is YYNGEE. The CDR3 consists of 16 residues. After removal of 3 bases from V and 3 bases from J, the junction contained 6 bases not matched to a gene.

V gene TRBV5-4 combines with J gene TRBJ2-7; 7 bases map to TRBD2. The V gene end was trimmed by 0 bases and the J gene end by 5 bases; junction bases not matched to a gene: 8. The CDR3 is 15 amino acids. Germline lookup yields CDR1 SGHNT and CDR2 YYREEE (reference sequence). The CDR3 DNA reads as TGTGCCAGCAGCTTGGACCGGGCCCGGGGGGACGAGCAGTACTTC. Amino acid sequence: CASSLDRARGDEQYF.

This clone was detected a few times. The chain recombines TRBV7-9 with TRBJ2-2; the D gene is possibly TRBD2 (6 bases). V was trimmed by 4 bases and J by 5 bases, leaving 14 bases between them. Germline CDR1 reads SEHNR; CDR2 reads FQNEAQ (reference sequence). This CDR3 is built from 15 residues. The DNA of the CDR3 is TGTGCCAGCAGCTCCTCTAGCGTAGGGACCGGGGAGCTGTTTTTT. Translated, it gives CASSSSSVGTGELFF.

This chain links TRBV5-1 with TRBJ2-3; TRBD1 agrees at 7 bases. Germline CDR1 reads SGHRS; CDR2 reads YFSETQ. The ends lost 0 bases at V and 5 bases at J; junction bases unmatched: 6. The CDR3 sequence is 15 residues long. CDR3 nucleotides: TGCGCCAGCAGCTTGGGGGCTACAGGGGAAGATACGCAGTATTTT. It specifies CASSLGATGEDTQYF.

This clone was detected once. The CDR3 loop is CASSLGPGTRSYEQYF. The CDR3 DNA reads TGTGCCAGCAGCTTGGGGCCCGGGACACGGTCCTACGAGCAGTACTTC. V usage is TRBV5-5 and J usage is TRBJ2-7; TRBD1 is a possible D gene (6 bases). V was shortened by 0 bases and J by 1 base, with 14 bases between the two germline ends. The CDR3 has 16 amino acids. Germline CDR1 SGHKS, CDR2 YYEKEE (reference sequence).

The chain is built from TRBV5-4 and TRBJ2-7, with D tentatively TRBD2 (5 bases). V was clipped by 4 bases and J by 6 bases, with 14 bases between them. The CDR3 covers 13 residues. CDR1 SGHNT and CDR2 YYREEE come from the germline V gene (reference sequence). CDR3 loop: CASSPDWNTEQYF. The CDR3 DNA sequence: TGTGCCAGCAGCCCGGACTGGAACACCGAGCAGTACTTC.

The CDR3 DNA follows: TGTGCCAGCCTCAATCGAGCTGGAAACACCATATATTTT. Its protein is CASLNRAGNTIYF. The rearrangement links TRBV6-5 to TRBJ1-3; D is unresolved. V was pared by 8 bases and J by 2 bases, with 10 bases between. The CDR3 runs to 13 residues. CDR1 MNHEY and CDR2 SVGAGI come from the germline V gene.

V usage is TRBV7-2 and J usage is TRBJ1-1; D gene uncertain. The CDR3 consists of 14 residues. Trimming took 0 bases from V and 1 from J, leaving 6 bases between them. From germline, CDR1 is SGHTA and CDR2 FQGNSA. The CDR3 DNA sequence: TGTGCCAGCAGCTTAGCGGCCCAGAACACTGAAGCTTTCTTT. Translating it yields CASSLAAQNTEAFF.

V and J are TRBV4-1 and TRBJ1-1, with a weak D call TRBD1 (5 bases). The germline V and J ends were trimmed by 1 base and 6 bases, with 12 bases remaining between them. The length of the CDR3 is 14 residues. Germline lookup yields CDR1 MGHRA and CDR2 YSYEKL. CDR3 protein: CASSQADGAPEAFF. The DNA of the CDR3 is TGCGCCAGCAGCCAAGCCGACGGGGCTCCTGAAGCTTTCTTT.

The V gene is TRBV5-1, the J gene TRBJ2-7; a possible D gene is TRBD2 (5 bases). Between the trimmed V and J ends, which lost 0 bases and 6 bases, there was a span of 10 bases. This CDR3 region has 13 residues. Germline V gene data show CDR1 as SGHRS and CDR2 as YFSETQ. CDR3 in amino acids: CASSLAGEIEQYF. CDR3 DNA: TGCGCCAGCAGCTTGGCCGGGGAGATCGAGCAGTACTTC. The whole variable domain, filled in from reference TRBV5-1 and TRBJ2-7, reads KAGVTQTPRYLIKTRGQQVTLSCSPISGHRSVSWYQQTPGQGLQFLFEYFSETQRNKGNFPGRFSGRQFSNSRSEMNVSTLELGDSALYLCASSLAGEIEQYFGPGTRLTVT.

This chain uses TRBV2 with TRBJ2-7, with 8 bases fitting TRBD2. Losses at the gene ends were 6 bases for V and 6 bases for J; bases not matched to a gene: 16. The germline CDR1 and CDR2 sequences are SNHLY and FYNNEI. This CDR3 has 16 residues. The CDR3 DNA follows: TGTGCCAGCAGGCGGGAACGGACGGGGACTAGTTCCGAGCAGTACTTC. This encodes CASRRERTGTSSEQYF.

The chain is built from TRBV28 and TRBJ2-7; maybe TRBD2 (6 bases). Trimming stripped 6 bases from V and 4 bases from J, with 13 bases between. Looked up from germline, CDR1 is MDHEN and CDR2 is SYDVKM. This CDR3 has 13 residues. The CDR3 nucleotides are TGTGCCAGCAGGTGGGGAGGCCAGTACGAGCAGTACTTC. Its translation is CASRWGGQYEQYF.

This clone has just a few counts. V and J are TRBV30 and TRBJ1-1, with no clear D. In germline, CDR1 is GTSNPN, CDR2 SVGIG (reference sequence). The CDR3 sequence is 13 residues long. Deletions cut 0 bases from V and 1 base from J, with 6 bases between. CDR3 sequence reads: CAWSVSKNTEAFF. The DNA for the CDR3 is TGTGCCTGGAGTGTAAGTAAGAACACTGAAGCTTTCTTT.

On this clone itself: Other DNA sequences in this specimen translate into the identical CDR3. The CDR3 DNA sequence: TGTGCCAGCAGCCCAAGCGGAAGCACAGATACGCAGTATTTT. This gives the protein CASSPSGSTDTQYF. V usage is TRBV7-9 and J usage is TRBJ2-3, with D possibly TRBD2 on 5 matching bases. Looked up from germline, CDR1 is SEHNR and CDR2 is FQNEAQ (reference sequence). Trimming cost V 5 bases and J 0 bases, with 9 bases left between them. This CDR3 comprises 14 residues.

The CDR3 nucleotides are TGTGCCAGCAGCTTAGGTGGACAGGCTTCTGGAAACACCATATATTTT. It encodes CASSLGGQASGNTIYF. The chain uses TRBV7-9 and TRBJ1-3; TRBD1 aligns across 7 bases. V lost 1 base, J lost 1 base, and 4 bases stayed unmatched. Germline CDR1 is SEHNR and CDR2 is FQNEAQ (reference sequence). The CDR3 contains 16 residues.

The rearrangement joins TRBV7-3 to TRBJ1-2; 7 positions match TRBD1. This CDR3 has 15 residues. CDR1 and CDR2 from the germline V gene are SGHTA and FQGTGA. V gave up 3 bases and J gave up 4 bases; unmatched junction bases: 8. CDR3 in amino acids: CASSFATGTAYGYTF. CDR3 DNA sequence: TGTGCCAGCAGCTTCGCCACCGGGACAGCCTATGGCTACACCTTC.